This T cell receptor (beta chain) was observed in a study of Tregs in tolerant kidney transplant recipients. Findings and limits, study-wide: This study did not directly address biological reproducibility. Validation in larger populations is needed because few patients were studied. Tregs expanded with activated donor B cells seemed most donor-specific.

Here immunoSEQ multiplex PCR was the method, and the copy in TCRdb shows in-frame clones only, minus some. The sample comprises about 240,000 clones, around 82% of which are singletons, and around 0.6% rests with the top ten. Trimming took off 0 bases at V and 5 bases at J, with 8 bases between the two ends. Germline CDR1 is GTSNPN and CDR2 is SVGIG (reference sequence). CDR3 length equals 13 residues. A word on this clone: Its cognate antigen is unknown.

The sequence came from a human donor in good health. The sample taken for sequencing was CD4+ T cells from blood. The gene calls are TRBV30 and TRBJ1-5; D unclear. The CDR3 protein is CAWSVRFDQPQHF. The CDR3 DNA is TGTGCCTGGAGTGTACGATTCGATCAGCCCCAGCATTTT.